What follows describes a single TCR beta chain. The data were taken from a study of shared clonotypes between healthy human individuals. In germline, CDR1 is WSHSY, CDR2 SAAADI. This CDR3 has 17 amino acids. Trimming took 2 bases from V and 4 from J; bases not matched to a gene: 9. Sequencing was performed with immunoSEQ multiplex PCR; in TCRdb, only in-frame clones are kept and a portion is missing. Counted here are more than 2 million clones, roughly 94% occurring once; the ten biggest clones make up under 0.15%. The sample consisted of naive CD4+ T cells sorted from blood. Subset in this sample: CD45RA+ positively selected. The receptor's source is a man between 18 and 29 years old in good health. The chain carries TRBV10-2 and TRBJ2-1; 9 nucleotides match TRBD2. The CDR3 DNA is TGCGCCAGCAGTGAGGGTGGTAGCGGGGGACAATACAATGAGCAGTTCTTC. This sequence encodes CASSEGGSGGQYNEQFF.